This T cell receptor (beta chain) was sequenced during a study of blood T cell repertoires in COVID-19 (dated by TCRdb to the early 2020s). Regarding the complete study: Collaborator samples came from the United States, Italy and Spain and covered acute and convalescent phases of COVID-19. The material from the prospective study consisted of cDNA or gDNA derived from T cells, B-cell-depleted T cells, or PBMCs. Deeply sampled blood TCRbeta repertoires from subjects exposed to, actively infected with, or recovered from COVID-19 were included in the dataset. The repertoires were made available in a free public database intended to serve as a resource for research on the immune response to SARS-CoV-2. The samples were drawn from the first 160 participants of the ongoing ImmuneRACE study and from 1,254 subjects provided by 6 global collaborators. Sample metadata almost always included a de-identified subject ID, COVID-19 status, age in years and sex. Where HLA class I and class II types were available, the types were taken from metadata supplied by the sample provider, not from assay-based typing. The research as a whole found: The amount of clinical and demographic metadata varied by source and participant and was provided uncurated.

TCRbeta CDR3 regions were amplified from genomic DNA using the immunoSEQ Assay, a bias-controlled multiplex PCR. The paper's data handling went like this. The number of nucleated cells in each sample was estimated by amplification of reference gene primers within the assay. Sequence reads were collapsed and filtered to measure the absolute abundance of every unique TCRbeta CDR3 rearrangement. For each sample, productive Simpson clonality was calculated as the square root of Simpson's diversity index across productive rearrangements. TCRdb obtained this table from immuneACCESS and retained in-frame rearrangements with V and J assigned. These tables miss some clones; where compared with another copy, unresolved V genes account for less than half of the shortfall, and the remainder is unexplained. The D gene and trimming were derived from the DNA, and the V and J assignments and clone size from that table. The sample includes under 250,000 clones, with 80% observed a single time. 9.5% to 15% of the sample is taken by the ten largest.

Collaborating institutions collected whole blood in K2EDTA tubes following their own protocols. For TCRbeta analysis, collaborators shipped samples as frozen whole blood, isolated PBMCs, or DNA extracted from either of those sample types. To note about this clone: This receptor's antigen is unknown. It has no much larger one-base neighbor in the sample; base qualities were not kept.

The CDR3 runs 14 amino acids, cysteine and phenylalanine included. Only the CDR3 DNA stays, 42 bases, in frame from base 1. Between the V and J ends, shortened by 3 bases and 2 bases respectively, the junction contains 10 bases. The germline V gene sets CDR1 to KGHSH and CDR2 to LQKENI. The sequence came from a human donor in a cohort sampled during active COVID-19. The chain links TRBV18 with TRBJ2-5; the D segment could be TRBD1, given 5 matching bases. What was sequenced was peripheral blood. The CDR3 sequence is CASSPQGFQETQYF. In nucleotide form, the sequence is TGTGCCAGCTCACCCCAGGGATTTCAAGAGACCCAGTACTTC.